Below, 3 T cell receptor beta chains from the same sample are listed, as sequenced in a study of CD8 T cells in ankylosing spondylitis. The study, taken as a whole, reports: What seemed typical of ankylosing spondylitis blood was a TCR beta motif built from eight highly homologous variants.

The antigens these receptors bind are not known. MiXCR, run by TCRdb on the 5' RACE reads, gives a single entry per CDR3 protein. The sample records fewer than 550,000 distinct CDR3 sequences, approximately 5.3% being singletons. Material: blood, either unsorted or a sorted T cell fraction (not recorded which). Receptors originate from a male donor with ankylosing spondylitis.

This clonotype has at least ten counts. The chain is built from TRBV29-1 and TRBJ2-7, with a weak D call TRBD1 (6 bases). V was pared by 4 bases and J by 0 bases, with 10 bases between. Germline V lookup: CDR1 SQVTM, CDR2 ANQGSEA. CDR3 length: 13 amino acids. CDR3: CSVAAGASYEQYF. CDR3 nucleotides: TGCAGCGTTGCGGCAGGGGCCTCCTACGAGCAGTACTTC.

This clonotype was found many times. The chain recombines TRBV4-3 with TRBJ2-3, with TRBD2 as a possible D gene (5 bases). The V end was cut by 0 bases, the J end by 6 bases, with 19 bases between. Germline values: CDR1 LGHNA, CDR2 YSLEER. The CDR3 consists of 17 residues. The CDR3 DNA follows: TGCGCCAGCAGCCAAGATGGTTTCCAGAGGGCATTGGATACGCAGTATTTT. Protein product: CASSQDGFQRALDTQYF.

This sequence joins TRBV2 and TRBJ2-1, with TRBD1 as a possible D gene (7 bases). Per the germline V gene, CDR1 is SNHLY and CDR2 is FYNNEI. Trimming took 11 bases from V and 4 from J, leaving 15 bases between them. There are 13 residues in the CDR3. The CDR3 DNA sequence: TGTGCCTTTCCGACAGGGAGGTACAATGAGCAGTTCTTC. Protein: CAFPTGRYNEQFF. The full variable domain, its missing parts supplied by reference TRBV2 and TRBJ2-1, is EPEVTQTPSHQVTQMGQEVILRCVPISNHLYFYWYRQILGQKVEFLVSFYNNEISEKSEIFDDQFSVERPDGSNFTLKIRSTKLEDSAMYFCAFPTGRYNEQFFGPGTRLTVL.